These T cell receptor beta chains were read from a single sample in a study of regulatory T cells in long-lasting Graves disease. TCRdb fed the multiplex PCR reads into MiXCR, producing one record per CDR3 protein. The sample lists 400,000 to 500,000 distinct CDR3 sequences, around 23% occurring once. The input for sequencing was peripheral blood mononuclear cells (PBMCs), taken when the disease was refractory, from a patient treated with antithyroid drugs. The origin of the receptors is a female donor with Graves disease. Each CDR3 is given with its conserved first and last residue. A D gene is named only where the DNA matches it firmly. Expanded clones are given a class, and other clones once, few, many or no size at all.

size	J	D	V	CDR3	DNA
few	TRBJ2-5	NA	TRBV14	CASSNLGRGETQYF	TGTGCCAGCAGCAATTTGGGCAGGGGTGAGACCCAGTACTTC
NA	TRBJ2-2	NA	TRBV5-1	CASDASVGTGELFF	TGCGCCAGCGATGCCTCGGTGGGAACCGGGGAGCTGTTTTTT
few	TRBJ2-2	NA	TRBV19	CASLAPGPAPGELFF	TGTGCCAGTTTAGCTCCGGGCCCCGCTCCGGGGGAGCTGTTTTTT
many	TRBJ1-1	TRBD1	TRBV27	CASSFAGGATEAFF	TGTGCCAGCAGTTTCGCAGGGGGAGCAACTGAAGCTTTCTTT
many	TRBJ2-7	TRBD2	TRBV6-1	CASRSDGTSLYEQYF	TGTGCCAGCAGAAGCGACGGGACTAGCCTCTACGAGCAGTACTTC
many	TRBJ2-2	NA	TRBV28	CASSLPLYRANSGELFF	TGTGCCAGCAGCCTCCCCCTGTACAGGGCTAACTCCGGGGAGCTGTTTTTT
NA	TRBJ2-2	NA	TRBV4-1	CASSQATGTLNTGELFF	TGCGCCAGCAGCCAAGCGACCGGGACATTGAACACCGGGGAGCTGTTTTTT
few	TRBJ1-3	NA	TRBV28	CASRVDTSSGNTIYF	TGTGCCAGCAGGGTGGACACGAGCTCTGGAAACACCATATATTTT
NA	TRBJ2-7	TRBD1	TRBV30	CAWSVTGTGSYEQYF	TGTGCCTGGAGTGTCACTGGGACAGGGTCCTACGAGCAGTACTTC
NA	TRBJ1-5	NA	TRBV3-1	CASSQDQPGYSNQPQHF	TGTGCCAGCAGCCAAGACCAGCCGGGGTATAGCAATCAGCCTCAGCATTTT
few	TRBJ2-3	NA	TRBV7-8	CASSLDTSPTDTQYF	TGTGCCAGCAGCTTAGATACTAGCCCGACAGATACGCAGTATTTT
few	TRBJ2-3	NA	TRBV6-5	CASSYSETREFTDTQYF	TGTGCCAGCAGTTACTCGGAGACTAGAGAGTTCACAGATACGCAGTATTTT
many	TRBJ1-2	TRBD1	TRBV9	CASSAGQGIGYTF	TGTGCCAGCAGCGCCGGACAGGGTATAGGCTACACCTTC
once	TRBJ2-7	NA	TRBV14	CASSISGAHSYEQYF	TGTGCCAGCAGCATCTCCGGGGCCCACTCCTACGAGCAGTACTTC
many	TRBJ1-1	NA	TRBV28	CASSLSAGVNTEAFF	TGTGCCAGCAGTTTATCAGCAGGGGTGAACACTGAAGCTTTCTTT
few	TRBJ1-1	TRBD1	TRBV25-1	CASSAPGQGAKDTEAFF	TGTGCCAGCAGTGCCCCGGGACAGGGCGCGAAAGACACTGAAGCTTTCTTT
NA	TRBJ2-3	TRBD1	TRBV28	CASSFYAGGLTDTQYF	TGTGCCAGCAGTTTTTACGCAGGGGGCCTCACAGATACGCAGTATTTT
many	TRBJ2-7	TRBD2	TRBV28	CAISTGEGSSYEQYF	TGTGCCATCTCAACGGGGGAGGGGAGCTCCTACGAGCAGTACTTC
many	TRBJ1-5	TRBD1	TRBV12-3/TRBV12-4	CASSPGPGTGNQPQHF	TGTGCCAGCAGCCCGGGTCCCGGGACAGGCAATCAGCCCCAGCATTTT
few	TRBJ1-2	NA	TRBV30	CAWSVKQLLSYGYTF	TGTGCCTGGAGTGTGAAACAGCTCCTTAGCTATGGCTACACCTTC
few	TRBJ2-7	NA	TRBV19	CASSITREQYF	TGTGCCAGTAGTATTACGCGGGAGCAGTACTTC
NA	TRBJ2-5	NA	TRBV6-5	CASSYLVGIGTQYF	TGTGCCAGCAGTTACTTGGTAGGGATAGGGACCCAGTACTTC
NA	TRBJ1-4	NA	TRBV5-5	CASSLVPPGTTNEKLFF	TGTGCCAGCAGCTTGGTTCCTCCCGGTACAACTAATGAAAAACTGTTTTTT
many	TRBJ2-7	NA	TRBV28	CASSIWTVDGYEQYF	TGTGCCAGCAGTATTTGGACAGTAGACGGTTACGAGCAGTACTTC
few	TRBJ2-5	NA	TRBV4-1	CASSQRAGLGETQYF	TGCGCCAGCAGCCAAAGGGCGGGCCTCGGCGAGACCCAGTACTTC
many	TRBJ2-4	NA	TRBV28	CASSSAWVAKNIQYF	TGTGCCAGCAGTTCCGCTTGGGTAGCCAAAAACATTCAGTACTTC
many	TRBJ2-2	NA	TRBV7-3	CASSPPRGGRNTGELFF	TGTGCCAGCAGCCCACCCAGGGGGGGGCGGAACACCGGGGAGCTGTTTTTT
many	TRBJ2-5	NA	TRBV28	CASRGDFQETQYF	TGTGCCAGCAGGGGGGACTTCCAAGAGACCCAGTACTTC
few	TRBJ2-7	NA	TRBV14	CASSQEAGSRYEQYF	TGTGCCAGCAGCCAAGAGGCAGGGAGTCGCTACGAGCAGTACTTC
few	TRBJ2-5	NA	TRBV5-4	CASSPWGETQYF	TGTGCCAGCAGCCCATGGGGGGAGACCCAGTACTTC
NA	TRBJ1-2	NA	TRBV6-1	CATKGDMAGGYTF	TGTGCCACCAAAGGAGACATGGCGGGGGGCTACACCTTC
NA	TRBJ2-2	NA	TRBV12-3/TRBV12-4	CATSQANTGELFF	TGTGCCACCTCTCAGGCGAACACCGGGGAGCTGTTTTTT
few	TRBJ2-7	TRBD2	TRBV5-1	CASSSSPGTSDYEQYF	TGCGCCAGCAGCTCCTCCCCCGGGACTAGCGACTACGAGCAGTACTTC
NA	TRBJ2-7	TRBD1	TRBV19	CASSIGDRVKEQYF	TGTGCCAGTAGTATTGGGGACAGGGTGAAAGAGCAGTACTTC
NA	TRBJ2-2	NA	TRBV7-8	CASSLAFSLGAGELFF	TGTGCCAGCAGCTTAGCGTTCTCTTTGGGGGCCGGGGAGCTGTTTTTT
many	TRBJ2-7	TRBD1	TRBV25-1	CASSDDRGLTYEQYF	TGTGCCAGCAGTGACGATAGGGGGCTTACCTACGAGCAGTACTTC
many	TRBJ1-1	TRBD1	TRBV7-2	CASSLTGNMNTEAFF	TGTGCCAGCAGCCTGACAGGGAATATGAACACTGAAGCTTTCTTT